The 23 T cell receptor beta chains below all came from one sample that was sequenced in a study of blood T cell repertoires in COVID-19. The method was immunoSEQ multiplex PCR; TCRdb's version includes in-frame clones alone and lacks a portion of them. The sample consists of about 520,000 clones, 80% to 90% of them appearing once. Sequenced input: peripheral blood. These receptors all come from a human donor in a cohort sampled during active COVID-19.

This clone appeared once. V usage is TRBV27 and J usage is TRBJ2-1; 8 bases match TRBD2. The CDR3 has 15 residues. The V gene end was trimmed by 8 bases and the J gene end by 5 bases; junction bases not matched to a gene: 11. CDR1 and CDR2 from the germline V gene are MNHEY and SMNVEV (reference sequence). CDR3 nucleotides: TGTGCCAGCGGATTTAGCGGGATTCCCCACAATGAGCAGTTCTTC. This codes for CASGFSGIPHNEQFF.

This chain connects TRBV29-1 to TRBJ2-7, with a weak D call TRBD1 (6 bases). This CDR3 region has 11 residues. Germline CDR1 and CDR2: SQVTM and ANQGSEA. Trimming pared 6 bases from V and 6 bases from J, leaving 12 bases between. Here the CDR3 DNA reads TGCAGCGTAGCCACAGGGCCCGAGCAGTACTTC. Translating it yields CSVATGPEQYF.

The genes are TRBV28 and TRBJ1-4; TRBD1 matches at 10 bases. The CDR3 consists of 15 residues. Germline V lookup: CDR1 MDHEN, CDR2 SYDVKM. Trimming took 5 bases from V and 7 from J; bases not matched to a gene: 7. The CDR3 region has the DNA TGTGCCAGCAGTCTGCCGACAGGGGGCGTTGAAAAACTGTTTTTT. Protein: CASSLPTGGVEKLFF. The full variable domain, its missing parts supplied by reference TRBV28 and TRBJ1-4, is DVKVTQSSRYLVKRTGEKVFLECVQDMDHENMFWYRQDPGLGLRLIYFSYDVKMKEKGDIPEGYSVSREKKERFSLILESASTNQTSMYLCASSLPTGGVEKLFFGSGTQLSVL.

The chain joins TRBV5-6 to TRBJ2-3, with a weak D call TRBD2 (7 bases). Between the trimmed V and J ends, which lost 0 bases and 4 bases, there was a span of 9 bases. The CDR3 is 14 amino acids. Germline V gene lookup returns CDR1 SGHDT and CDR2 YYEEEE. The DNA of the CDR3 is TGTGCCAGCAGCTTGGGAGGGGGGGCAGATACGCAGTATTTT. Its protein product is CASSLGGGADTQYF.

The chain joins TRBV27 to TRBJ1-4; TRBD1 is a possible D gene (6 bases). Germline V gives CDR1 MNHEY, CDR2 SMNVEV (reference sequence). V dropped 4 bases and J dropped 3 bases, with 15 bases sitting between them. The CDR3 sequence is 16 residues long. Written as DNA, the CDR3 is TGTGCCAGCAGTTATGGCAGGGAGGGGGCTAATGAAAAACTGTTTTTT. As protein: CASSYGREGANEKLFF.

DNA of the CDR3: TGTGCCAGTATGCCTAGCGGGGCCCCCTACGAGCAGTACTTC. Protein product: CASMPSGAPYEQYF. The J gene is TRBJ2-7, the V gene TRBV19; 9 bases agree with TRBD2. CDR3 length: 14 residues. The germline V gene encodes CDR1 LNHDA and CDR2 SQIVND (reference sequence). J was trimmed by 2 bases and V by 7 bases; bases with no gene match: 6.

The rearrangement links TRBV29-1 to TRBJ2-5; D is unresolved. V dropped 3 bases and J dropped 2 bases, with 7 bases sitting between them. The CDR3 sequence is 12 residues long. Per the germline V gene, CDR1 is SQVTM and CDR2 is ANQGSEA. CDR3 amino acids: CSVDPSQETQYF. Written as DNA, the CDR3 is TGCAGCGTTGATCCCAGTCAAGAGACCCAGTACTTC.

The V and J genes are TRBV9 and TRBJ2-1, with TRBD1 as a possible D gene (6 bases). The length of the CDR3 is 15 residues. Germline V lookup: CDR1 SGDLS, CDR2 YYNGEE. Trimming stripped 0 bases from V and 6 bases from J, with 13 bases between. For the CDR3, the DNA is TGTGCCAGCAGCGTAGAGGGGGTAGCCTTCAATGAGCAGTTCTTC. This sequence encodes CASSVEGVAFNEQFF. Using reference TRBV9 and TRBJ2-1 for the parts outside the CDR3, the full variable domain is DSGVTQTPKHLITATGQRVTLRCSPRSGDLSVYWYQQSLDQGLQFLIQYYNGEERAKGNILERFSAQQFPDLHSELNLSSLELGDSALYFCASSVEGVAFNEQFFGPGTRLTVL.

The rearrangement uses TRBV28 and TRBJ1-2, with TRBD1 identical over 9 bases. CDR3 size: 14 residues. Germline-derived CDR1 and CDR2 are MDHEN and SYDVKM. V was clipped by 2 bases and J by 4 bases; unmatched bases: 2. CDR3 residues: CASSLDRGAYGYTF. The CDR3 bases are TGTGCCAGCAGTTTAGACAGGGGGGCCTATGGCTACACCTTC.

This sequence joins TRBV7-2 and TRBJ1-1, with D possibly matching TRBD1 (5 bases). CDR1 and CDR2 (germline): SGHTA, FQGNSA. V was clipped by 5 bases and J by 10 bases, with 17 bases between them. The CDR3 runs to 13 residues. Written as DNA, the CDR3 is TGTGCCAGCAGCCCCCTCAGGGTCGAAGGAGCTTTCTTT. Its translation is CASSPLRVEGAFF.

This clone has just a few counts. The chain carries TRBV11-3 and TRBJ2-7, with a possible D match to TRBD2 (7 bases). CDR1 is SGHNT, CDR2 YENEEA, per germline. This CDR3 has 16 residues. Trimming shortened V by 0 bases and J by 4 bases, and 16 bases separated the two germline ends. Written as DNA, the CDR3 is TGTGCCAGCAGCTTAGATCCGGGGGGCCATGCTTACGAGCAGTACTTC. Amino acid sequence: CASSLDPGGHAYEQYF. Using reference TRBV11-3 and TRBJ2-7 for the parts outside the CDR3, the full variable domain is EAGVVQSPRYKIIEKKQPVAFWCNPISGHNTLYWYLQNLGQGPELLIRYENEEAVDDSQLPKDRFSAERLKGVDSTLKIQPAELGDSAVYLCASSLDPGGHAYEQYFGPGTRLTVT.

The gene calls are TRBV14 and TRBJ2-1, with TRBD2 matching over 8 bases. CDR1 is SGHDN and CDR2 is FVKESK in the germline V gene. After removal of 5 bases from V and 3 bases from J, the junction contained 6 bases not matched to a gene. The length of the CDR3 is 15 residues. The CDR3 coding sequence is TGTGCCAGCAGCTTAGGGCTAGCGGGCTACAATGAGCAGTTCTTC. Translating it yields CASSLGLAGYNEQFF.

This clone has more than one count but fewer than ten. The rearrangement links TRBV19 to TRBJ1-4; D possibly corresponds to TRBD1 (6 bases). The CDR3 length is 14 residues. Germline V gives CDR1 LNHDA, CDR2 SQIVND (reference sequence). V was clipped by 5 bases and J by 8 bases, with 15 bases between them. CDR3 sequence: CASSSQGVGEKLFF. CDR3 bases: TGTGCCAGTAGTTCACAGGGAGTAGGGGAAAAACTGTTTTTT.

The chain uses TRBV9 and TRBJ2-7; TRBD1 aligns across 9 bases. Germline V lookup: CDR1 SGDLS, CDR2 YYNGEE. This CDR3 comprises 15 residues. Trimming cost V 0 bases and J 6 bases; bases outside gene matches: 7. The CDR3 bases are TGTGCCAGCAGCGTAGCCCCGGGACAGGGATCCGAGCAGTACTTC. It translates to CASSVAPGQGSEQYF.

This chain connects TRBV24-1 to TRBJ2-1, with D perhaps matching TRBD2 (7 bases). The V and J ends lost 4 bases and 6 bases respectively, with 18 bases between them. This CDR3 region has 16 residues. Germline V gene lookup returns CDR1 KGHDR and CDR2 SFDVKD. This CDR3 reads CATSDLRDGGPNEQFF. CDR3 nucleotide sequence: TGTGCCACCAGTGACCTCCGGGACGGGGGGCCCAATGAGCAGTTCTTC.

The chain has TRBV2 and TRBJ1-5; 11 bases match TRBD1. Germline assignment: CDR1 SNHLY and CDR2 FYNNEI. The V segment lost 4 bases and the J segment 6 bases; nucleotides outside the gene matches: 2. This CDR3 spans 14 amino acids. CDR3 loop: CASSGTGGVQPQHF. CDR3 nucleotides: TGTGCCAGCAGTGGGACAGGGGGCGTTCAGCCCCAGCATTTT.

The chain employs TRBV5-4 and TRBJ2-1, with D tentatively TRBD1 (5 bases). The CDR3 has 13 amino acids. Deletions cut 4 bases from V and 6 bases from J, with 11 bases between. Germline assignment: CDR1 SGHNT and CDR2 YYREEE (reference sequence). This CDR3 reads CASSTDRFNEQFF. CDR3 in DNA: TGTGCCAGCAGCACCGACAGATTCAATGAGCAGTTCTTC.

The chain links TRBV6-5 to TRBJ2-7; TRBD1 is a possible D gene (6 bases). The germline V gene encodes CDR1 MNHEY and CDR2 SVGAGI. CDR3 size: 12 residues. Trimming took off 4 bases at V and 4 bases at J, with 8 bases between the two ends. In DNA form, the CDR3 reads TGTGCCAGCAGTTCAGGGGCGTACGAGCAGTACTTC. Amino acids: CASSSGAYEQYF.

The rearrangement links TRBV4-1 to TRBJ2-5, with D possibly matching TRBD2 (6 bases). Germline CDR1 reads MGHRA; CDR2 reads YSYEKL. The germline V and J ends were trimmed by 4 bases and 4 bases, with 13 bases remaining between them. There are 14 residues in the CDR3. CDR3 region: CASSLGRGPETQYF. In DNA form, the CDR3 reads TGCGCCAGCAGCCTGGGGCGGGGCCCAGAGACCCAGTACTTC.

The V gene is TRBV3-1 (or the pseudogene TRBV3-2), the J gene TRBJ1-2; D call uncertain. V gave up 4 bases and J gave up 1 base, with 7 bases separating them. From germline, CDR1 is LGHDT and CDR2 YNNKEL (reference sequence). The CDR3 loop spans 13 amino acids. The CDR3 DNA reads TGTGCCAGCAGCCCTCGGGGTAACTATGGCTACACCTTC. It translates to CASSPRGNYGYTF.

V is TRBV15 and J is TRBJ1-4; no firm D call. Germline V gene lookup returns CDR1 LNHNV and CDR2 YYDKDF (reference sequence). The V and J ends lost 3 bases and 4 bases respectively, with 12 bases between them. The CDR3 is made up of 15 amino acids. The CDR3 sequence is CATSSRGLDNEKLFF. The CDR3 DNA sequence: TGTGCCACCAGCAGTAGAGGGTTGGATAATGAAAAACTGTTTTTT. Variable domain in full (rest from reference TRBV15 and TRBJ1-4): DAMVIQNPRYQVTQFGKPVTLSCSQTLNHNVMYWYQQKSSQAPKLLFHYYDKDFNNEADTPDNFQSRRPNTSFCFLDIRSPGLGDTAMYLCATSSRGLDNEKLFFGSGTQLSVL.

The chain combines TRBV5-6 with TRBJ2-5; 7 nucleotides match TRBD1. The junction had 8 bases not matched to a gene; V was cut back by 1 base and J by 5 bases. Germline CDR1 reads SGHDT; CDR2 reads YYEEEE. The CDR3 extends over 15 amino acids. The CDR3 is CASSLWERGRETQYF. In DNA form, the CDR3 reads TGTGCCAGCAGCTTGTGGGAGAGGGGGCGGGAGACCCAGTACTTC.

This chain uses TRBV6-1 with TRBJ2-2, with D possibly matching TRBD1 (5 bases). This CDR3 region has 15 residues. The germline V gene has CDR1 MNHNS and CDR2 SASEGT. V lost 3 bases and J 2 bases, leaving 10 bases between the germline ends. Written as DNA, the CDR3 is TGTGCCAGCAGTGACAGGGTGGGCAACACCGGGGAGCTGTTTTTT. Protein product: CASSDRVGNTGELFF.